The 26 T cell receptor beta chains below were found in one sample sequenced in a study of T cell responses to AZD1222 COVID-19 vaccine (dated by TCRdb to the early 2020s). The time point label on this specimen signifies: baseline before first vaccination. The method behind the library was the immunoSEQ multiplex PCR assay. Not all clones reach the TCRdb copy of this immuneACCESS table, which keeps in-frame sequences only. Checked studies attribute under half of the gap to unresolved V genes and leave the rest unexplained. Here the sample has 100,000 to 150,000 clones; roughly 90% occur a single time. The top ten hold approximately 1.5% of the sample. The material was peripheral blood, obtained on day 0 of AZD1222 vaccination. These receptors originate from an adult in good health.

The chain couples TRBV28 to TRBJ2-2; D not resolved. V was shortened by 3 bases and J by 2 bases, with 7 bases between the two germline ends. The CDR3 has 14 residues. Germline values: CDR1 MDHEN, CDR2 SYDVKM. CDR3 DNA: TGTGCCAGCAGTTTCTCAGTTAACACCGGGGAGCTGTTTTTT. It specifies CASSFSVNTGELFF.

This clone was seen a few times. This rearrangement joins TRBV5-4 to TRBJ2-7; D perhaps matches TRBD2 (6 bases). This CDR3 is 19 amino acids long. Germline values: CDR1 SGHNT, CDR2 YYREEE (reference sequence). V was cut by 0 bases and J by 3 bases, with 25 bases left in between. CDR3 residues: CASSLAGVGTATTFYEQYF. CDR3 nucleotides: TGTGCCAGCAGCTTGGCCGGGGTGGGGACTGCAACTACCTTCTACGAGCAGTACTTC.

This chain links TRBV27 with TRBJ2-1; D is tentatively TRBD1 or TRBD2 (5 bases each). V lost 3 bases and J 7 bases, leaving 13 bases between the germline ends. The CDR3 runs 14 residues. Germline-derived CDR1 and CDR2 are MNHEY and SMNVEV (reference sequence). CDR3 nucleotide sequence: TGTGCCAGCAGTTTCTCGGGACCGCAGAATGAGCAGTTCTTC. Encoded protein: CASSFSGPQNEQFF.

The V and J genes are TRBV12-3 or TRBV12-4 and TRBJ2-3; unclear D gene. The CDR3 contains 13 residues. The V end lost 8 bases, the J end lost 7 bases, and 16 bases lay between the germline ends. In nucleotides, the CDR3 is TGTGCCAGCCGCTTGTTCGCGAGGAATACGCAGTATTTT. Its protein is CASRLFARNTQYF.

This chain uses TRBV27 with TRBJ2-5; no clear D. The CDR3 has 10 residues. Germline V gene sequence: CDR1 MNHEY, CDR2 SMNVEV (reference sequence). Trimming stripped 8 bases from V and 3 bases from J, with 4 bases between. This CDR3 is CASGKETQYF. CDR3 DNA: TGTGCCAGCGGCAAAGAGACCCAGTACTTC.

CDR3 DNA sequence: TGTGCCAGCAGTTTCCGTGCGGGACAGACCTACGAGCAGTACTTC. Amino acids: CASSFRAGQTYEQYF. The chain joins TRBV27 to TRBJ2-7, with a tentative D call TRBD1 (7 bases). Per the germline V gene, CDR1 is MNHEY and CDR2 is SMNVEV (reference sequence). This CDR3 contains 15 residues. V lost 3 bases, J lost 2 bases, and 14 bases lay in between.

The chain joins TRBV5-1 to TRBJ2-5; 7 bases match TRBD1. Losses at the gene ends were 3 bases for V and 4 bases for J; bases not matched to a gene: 6. From germline, CDR1 is SGHRS and CDR2 YFSETQ. The CDR3 is 14 residues long. DNA of the CDR3: TGCGCCAGCAGCTCCGGGACAGAGGGAGAGACCCAGTACTTC. It encodes CASSSGTEGETQYF.

This clone was counted between two and nine times. The V gene is TRBV7-2, the J gene TRBJ2-7; D uncertain. Germline V gene sequence: CDR1 SGHTA, CDR2 FQGNSA. This CDR3 has 12 amino acids. V lost 1 base and J 3 bases, leaving 4 bases between the germline ends. The CDR3 is CASSLDLYEQYF. DNA of the CDR3: TGTGCCAGCAGCTTAGACCTCTACGAGCAGTACTTC.

The genes are TRBV4-3 and TRBJ2-7; TRBD2 matches 8 bases. CDR1 and CDR2 from the germline V gene are LGHNA and YSLEER. The V and J ends lost 4 bases and 6 bases, in that order; junction bases with no gene match: 14. This CDR3 is built from 16 residues. The CDR3 DNA follows: TGCGCCAGCAGCCGATCTCTCCCAGCGGGAGTCTCCGAGCAGTACTTC. Translation gives CASSRSLPAGVSEQYF.

The rearrangement uses TRBV3-1 (or the pseudogene TRBV3-2) and TRBJ2-7, with 8 bases aligning to TRBD1. Germline V CDR1 and CDR2: LGHDT, YNNKEL (reference sequence). Unmatched junction bases numbered 5, after V lost 1 base and J lost 3 bases. The CDR3 totals 15 residues. In DNA form, the CDR3 reads TGTGCCAGCAGCCAAGGGGACAGGCTGATCTACGAGCAGTACTTC. Translated, it gives CASSQGDRLIYEQYF.

The J gene is TRBJ1-2, the V gene TRBV27, with D maybe TRBD1 (5 bases). V was shortened by 8 bases and J by 4 bases, with 20 bases between the two germline ends. The length of the CDR3 is 15 residues. Germline V gene data show CDR1 as MNHEY and CDR2 as SMNVEV (reference sequence). CDR3 coding DNA: TGTGCCAGCCGTCCCCGGGACGGAACACTCTATGGCTACACCTTC. As protein: CASRPRDGTLYGYTF.

The chain uses TRBV28 and TRBJ1-2, with D tentatively TRBD1 (5 bases). From germline, CDR1 is MDHEN and CDR2 SYDVKM. The CDR3 is 13 residues long. Trimming shortened V by 6 bases and J by 0 bases, and 8 bases separated the two germline ends. The CDR3 DNA follows: TGTGCCAGCAGCCAGGGTTCTAACTATGGCTACACCTTC. Residues: CASSQGSNYGYTF.

This chain connects TRBV30 to TRBJ1-2; TRBD1 aligns across 8 bases. After removal of 1 base from V and 8 bases from J, the junction contained 6 bases not matched to a gene. Germline CDR1 reads GTSNPN; CDR2 reads SVGIG (reference sequence). The CDR3 is 13 amino acids. CDR3 loop: CAWSAQGARGYTF. DNA of the CDR3: TGTGCCTGGAGTGCGCAGGGGGCCAGGGGCTACACCTTC.

The chain combines TRBV3-1 (or the pseudogene TRBV3-2) with TRBJ2-7; no definite D call. Germline V gene sequence: CDR1 LGHDT, CDR2 YNNKEL (reference sequence). Trimming pared 2 bases from V and 0 bases from J, leaving 8 bases between. The CDR3 length is 14 residues. The CDR3 loop reads CASSQNRVSYEQYF. The CDR3, as DNA: TGTGCCAGCAGCCAAAACCGGGTCTCCTACGAGCAGTACTTC.

The chain employs TRBV12-5 and TRBJ2-2, with 10 bases aligning to TRBD2. This CDR3 comprises 15 residues. Germline CDR1 LGHNT, CDR2 FRNRAP. Trimming cost V 3 bases and J 7 bases; bases outside gene matches: 5. This chain's CDR3 is CASGLLAGRFGELFF. The DNA for the CDR3 is TGTGCTAGTGGTTTACTAGCGGGGAGGTTCGGGGAGCTGTTTTTT.

J is TRBJ2-4 and V is TRBV14; D may be TRBD1 (5 bases). The germline gives CDR1 SGHDN, CDR2 FVKESK. CDR3 length equals 16 residues. Deletions cut 0 bases from V and 2 bases from J, with 11 bases between. The CDR3 reads CASSQEGTGTKNIQYF. The CDR3 DNA follows: TGTGCCAGCAGCCAAGAAGGCACAGGTACCAAAAACATTCAGTACTTC.

The chain carries TRBV2 and TRBJ2-1; D may be TRBD1 (5 bases). V was shortened by 7 bases and J by 9 bases, with 10 bases between the two germline ends. Germline loops: CDR1 SNHLY, CDR2 FYNNEI. The CDR3 contains 11 residues. CDR3 sequence (DNA): TGTGCCAGCATCAAGGGGCCTGAGCAGTTCTTC. Translating it yields CASIKGPEQFF.

This chain uses TRBV13 with TRBJ1-3; D call uncertain. The CDR3 sequence is 18 residues long. Germline values: CDR1 PRHDT, CDR2 FYEKMQ (reference sequence). V was trimmed by 2 bases and J by 0 bases, leaving 17 bases between them. The chain's CDR3 is CASSLRSDRVLSGNTIYF. CDR3 nucleotide sequence: TGTGCCAGCAGCTTACGTTCAGATCGAGTCCTCTCTGGAAACACCATATATTTT.

The chain recombines TRBV5-1 with TRBJ2-7; 9 bases align to TRBD1. The CDR3 extends over 14 amino acids. The germline CDR1 and CDR2 sequences are SGHRS and YFSETQ. Trimming took 1 base from V and 5 from J; bases not matched to a gene: 4. The CDR3 region is CASSLRDRDDEQYF. The CDR3 DNA is TGCGCCAGCAGCTTGAGGGACAGGGACGACGAGCAGTACTTC. The full variable domain, rest sourced from reference TRBV5-1 and TRBJ2-7, is KAGVTQTPRYLIKTRGQQVTLSCSPISGHRSVSWYQQTPGQGLQFLFEYFSETQRNKGNFPGRFSGRQFSNSRSEMNVSTLELGDSALYLCASSLRDRDDEQYFGPGTRLTVT.

The chain is built from TRBV11-2 and TRBJ2-4, with D uncertain. CDR1 SGHAT and CDR2 FQNNGV come from the germline V gene. V dropped 5 bases and J dropped 1 base, with 6 bases sitting between them. The CDR3 runs 13 residues. CDR3 bases: TGTGCCAGCAGCGTGTCTGCCAAAAACATTCAGTACTTC. As protein: CASSVSAKNIQYF.

This chain joins TRBV27 and TRBJ2-7; the D gene is possibly TRBD2 (6 bases). V was clipped by 6 bases and J by 0 bases, with 12 bases between them. CDR1 is MNHEY and CDR2 is SMNVEV in the germline V gene (reference sequence). This CDR3 comprises 14 residues. CDR3 in DNA: TGTGCCAGCAGCTGGCTCGGGAGCTCCTACGAGCAGTACTTC. It translates to CASSWLGSSYEQYF.

The chain combines TRBV14 with TRBJ1-1, with 8 bases matching TRBD1. V dropped 2 bases and J dropped 5; count of bases not matched to a gene: 7. Germline V CDR1 and CDR2: SGHDN, FVKESK. This CDR3 comprises 15 residues. The CDR3 DNA reads TGTGCCAGCAGCCAACTCTGGACAGGGAAGACTGAAGCTTTCTTT. This translates into CASSQLWTGKTEAFF.

The rearrangement links TRBV18 to TRBJ2-7; D may be TRBD2 (6 bases). Germline V gives CDR1 KGHSH, CDR2 LQKENI. The CDR3 is 14 residues long. Trimming removed 4 bases from V and 5 bases from J, with 15 bases in between. CDR3 amino acids: CASSRDSYGDEQYF. The CDR3, as DNA: TGTGCCAGCTCACGGGACTCCTATGGCGACGAGCAGTACTTC.

This chain connects TRBV2 to TRBJ1-1; D not resolved. The V end lost 8 bases, the J end lost 4 bases, and 11 bases lay between the germline ends. The CDR3 totals 12 residues. Germline V CDR1 and CDR2: SNHLY, FYNNEI. CDR3 region: CASGESFTEAFF. The DNA for the CDR3 is TGTGCCAGCGGAGAGAGTTTCACTGAAGCTTTCTTT.

The chain combines TRBV11-2 with TRBJ2-1; 7 positions match TRBD1. This CDR3 spans 15 amino acids. Germline CDR1 reads SGHAT; CDR2 reads FQNNGV. V shed 3 bases, J shed 1 base, and the junction held 3 bases outside the gene matches. The CDR3 here is CASSLGQTSYNEQFF. The CDR3 region has the DNA TGTGCCAGCAGCTTGGGACAGACTTCCTACAATGAGCAGTTCTTC.

The J gene is TRBJ2-1, the V gene TRBV9; D assignment may be TRBD1 or TRBD2 (5 bases each). The CDR3 is 15 residues long. Germline CDR1 reads SGDLS; CDR2 reads YYNGEE. Trimming shortened V by 4 bases and J by 8 bases, and 19 bases separated the two germline ends. This CDR3 is CASSPGTSVGDEQFF. In DNA form, the CDR3 reads TGTGCCAGCAGCCCGGGGACCTCTGTTGGGGATGAGCAGTTCTTC.